This entry describes one T cell receptor (beta chain). This sample is drawn from a study of technical replicates of blood from a few donors. Assay: immunoSEQ multiplex PCR; the TCRdb copy retains only in-frame clones and omits some. The sample lists 80,000 or so clones, roughly 98% occurring once. Germline lookup yields CDR1 SEHNR and CDR2 FQNEAQ (reference sequence). The CDR3 loop spans 17 amino acids. V was pared by 4 bases and J by 3 bases, with 11 bases of the junction left unmatched. V is TRBV7-9 and J is TRBJ2-5, with TRBD1 matching over 10 bases. This clonotype was obtained from a human donor in good health. Sequences were obtained from T cells isolated from PBMCs. CDR3 sequence (DNA): TGTGCCAGCAGCTCCTGGGACAGGGGCGCTGTTAAAGAGACCCAGTACTTC. It codes for CASSSWDRGAVKETQYF.